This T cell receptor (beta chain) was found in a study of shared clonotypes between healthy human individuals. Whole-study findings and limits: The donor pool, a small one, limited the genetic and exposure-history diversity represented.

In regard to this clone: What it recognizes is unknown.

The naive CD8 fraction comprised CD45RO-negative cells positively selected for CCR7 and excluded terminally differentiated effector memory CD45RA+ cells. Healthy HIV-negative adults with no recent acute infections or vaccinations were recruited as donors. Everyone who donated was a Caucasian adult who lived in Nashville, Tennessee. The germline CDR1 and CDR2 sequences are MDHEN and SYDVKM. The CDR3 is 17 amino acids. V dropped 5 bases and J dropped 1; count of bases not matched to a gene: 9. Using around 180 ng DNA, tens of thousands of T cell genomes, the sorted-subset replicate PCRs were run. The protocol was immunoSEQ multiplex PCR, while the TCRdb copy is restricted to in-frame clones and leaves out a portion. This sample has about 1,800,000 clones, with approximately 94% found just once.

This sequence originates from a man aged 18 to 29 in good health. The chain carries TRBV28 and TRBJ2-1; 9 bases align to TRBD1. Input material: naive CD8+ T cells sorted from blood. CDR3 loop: CASSPRTGERSYNEQFF. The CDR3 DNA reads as TGTGCCAGCAGTCCACGGACAGGGGAGAGGTCCTACAATGAGCAGTTCTTC.